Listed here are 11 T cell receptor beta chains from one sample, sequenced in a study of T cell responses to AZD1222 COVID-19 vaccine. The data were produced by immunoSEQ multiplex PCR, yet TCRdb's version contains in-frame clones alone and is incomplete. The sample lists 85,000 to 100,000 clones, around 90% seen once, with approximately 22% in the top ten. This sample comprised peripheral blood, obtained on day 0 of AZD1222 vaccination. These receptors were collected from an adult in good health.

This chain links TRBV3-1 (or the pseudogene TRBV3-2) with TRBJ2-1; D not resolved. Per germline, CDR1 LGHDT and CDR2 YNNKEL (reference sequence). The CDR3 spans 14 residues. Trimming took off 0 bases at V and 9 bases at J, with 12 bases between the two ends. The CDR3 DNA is TGTGCCAGCAGCCAAGATTCCGTTCGGCGTGAGCAGTTCTTC. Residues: CASSQDSVRREQFF.

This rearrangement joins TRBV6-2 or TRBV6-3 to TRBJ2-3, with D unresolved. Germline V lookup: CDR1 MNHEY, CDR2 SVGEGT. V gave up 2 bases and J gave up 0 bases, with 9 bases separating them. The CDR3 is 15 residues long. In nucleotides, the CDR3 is TGTGCCAGCAGTTACGGTGTCAGAAGCACAGATACGCAGTATTTT. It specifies CASSYGVRSTDTQYF.

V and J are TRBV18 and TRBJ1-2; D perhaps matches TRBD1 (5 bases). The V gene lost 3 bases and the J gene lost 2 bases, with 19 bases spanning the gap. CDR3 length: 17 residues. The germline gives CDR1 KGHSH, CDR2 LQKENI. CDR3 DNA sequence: TGTGCCAGCTCACCTGATGGGACTAGGGGAACCAACTATGGCTACACCTTC. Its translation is CASSPDGTRGTNYGYTF. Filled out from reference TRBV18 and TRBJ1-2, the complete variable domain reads NAGVMQNPRHLVRRRGQEARLRCSPMKGHSHVYWYRQLPEEGLKFMVYLQKENIIDESGMPKERFSAEFPKEGPSILRIQQVVRGDSAAYFCASSPDGTRGTNYGYTFGSGTRLTVV.

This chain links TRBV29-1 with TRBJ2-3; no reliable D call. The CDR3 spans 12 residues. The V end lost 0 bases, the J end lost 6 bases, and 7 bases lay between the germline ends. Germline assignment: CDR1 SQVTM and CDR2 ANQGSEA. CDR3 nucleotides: TGCAGCGTTGAAGAGGTGGGCGATACGCAGTATTTT. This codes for CSVEEVGDTQYF.

This chain's CDR3 is CASSDGGDEKLFF. The CDR3 nucleotides are TGTGCCAGCAGCGACGGAGGGGATGAAAAACTGTTTTTT. This rearrangement joins TRBV3-1 (or the pseudogene TRBV3-2) to TRBJ1-4, with D tentatively TRBD1 (5 bases). The germline V and J ends were trimmed by 5 bases and 6 bases, with 10 bases remaining between them. Per the germline V gene, CDR1 is LGHDT and CDR2 is YNNKEL (reference sequence). This CDR3 has 13 amino acids.

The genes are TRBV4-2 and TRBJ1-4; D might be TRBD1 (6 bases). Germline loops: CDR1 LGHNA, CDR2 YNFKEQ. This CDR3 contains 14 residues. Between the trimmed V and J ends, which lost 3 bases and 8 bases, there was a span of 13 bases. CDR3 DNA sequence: TGTGCCAGCAGCCAGGCCCGTACAGGGGAAAAACTGTTTTTT. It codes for CASSQARTGEKLFF.

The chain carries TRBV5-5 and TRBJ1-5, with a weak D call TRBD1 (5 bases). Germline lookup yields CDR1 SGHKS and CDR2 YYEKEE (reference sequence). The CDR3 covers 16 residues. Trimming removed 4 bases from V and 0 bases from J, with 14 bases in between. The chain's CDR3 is CASSNPGRDSNQPQHF. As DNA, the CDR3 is TGTGCCAGCAGCAACCCAGGCAGGGATAGCAATCAGCCCCAGCATTTT.

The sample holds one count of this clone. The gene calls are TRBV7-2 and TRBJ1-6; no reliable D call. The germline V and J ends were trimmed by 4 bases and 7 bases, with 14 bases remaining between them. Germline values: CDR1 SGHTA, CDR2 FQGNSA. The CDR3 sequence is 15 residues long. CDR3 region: CASSSNGNVNSPLHF. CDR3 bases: TGTGCCAGCAGCTCGAACGGGAATGTAAATTCACCCCTCCACTTT.

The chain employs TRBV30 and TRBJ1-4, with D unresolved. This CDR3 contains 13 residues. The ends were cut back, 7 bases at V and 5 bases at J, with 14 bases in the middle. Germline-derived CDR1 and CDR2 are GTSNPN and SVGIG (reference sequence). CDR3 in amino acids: CAFCGSQNEKLFF. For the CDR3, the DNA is TGTGCCTTTTGTGGCAGCCAGAATGAAAAACTGTTTTTT.

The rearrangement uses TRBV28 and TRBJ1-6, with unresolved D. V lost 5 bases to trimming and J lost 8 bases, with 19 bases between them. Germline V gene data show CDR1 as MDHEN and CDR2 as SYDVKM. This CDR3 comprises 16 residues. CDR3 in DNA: TGTGCCAGCAGTGGACCCCGACCCGGCGGGGATTCACCCCTCCACTTT. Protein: CASSGPRPGGDSPLHF.

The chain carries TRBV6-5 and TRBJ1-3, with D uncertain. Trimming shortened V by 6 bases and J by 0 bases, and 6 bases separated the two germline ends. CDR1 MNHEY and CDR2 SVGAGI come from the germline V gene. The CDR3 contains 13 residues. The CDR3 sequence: CASRANSGNTIYF. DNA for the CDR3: TGTGCCAGCAGGGCCAACTCTGGAAACACCATATATTTT.